This T cell receptor (beta chain) was identified during a study of Graves' ophthalmopathy and Graves' hyperthyroidism (dated by TCRdb to the late 2010s). With regard to the full study: Hyperthyroidism was defined as stable when no progression to ophthalmopathy occurred within 18 months of follow-up. To tell Graves' ophthalmopathy apart from Graves' hyperthyroidism, and to predict which patients would progress to ophthalmopathy, the study relied on TCR beta repertoire signatures. In total, 135 blood samples were TCR-sequenced: some 43 ophthalmopathy, over 70 hyperthyroidism and some 17 hyperthyroidism-to-ophthalmopathy patients. To explore V-J signatures that separate ophthalmopathy from hyperthyroidism, a discovery set of about 100 patients was enrolled, consisting of more than 40 with ophthalmopathy and around 60 with stable hyperthyroidism. The independent validation cohort included approximately 19 hyperthyroidism patients plus 17 patients who later progressed from hyperthyroidism to ophthalmopathy. In over 5 hyperthyroidism patients, the T-cell repertoire of thyroid tissue was compared with the T-cell repertoire of blood. After sampling, hyperthyroidism patients received methimazole starting at 30 mg daily, and ophthalmopathy patients received high-dose intravenous methylprednisolone.

A remark on this clonotype: Its antigen is unknown. Nothing much larger sits one base from this clone, and base qualities are not available.

Patients with hyperthyroidism were aged 18 to 65 years, had been newly diagnosed, and had a disease duration of less than 2 months. Anyone with other autoimmune diseases, uncontrolled infections, pregnancy or lactation was excluded from the study. Diagnosis was based on clinical symptoms, serum thyroxine, TRAb, thyroid ultrasound and orbital computed tomography. Total RNA was extracted with Trizol reagent and quality-checked on an Agilent 2100 Bioanalyzer. Broad study findings and their caveats: In validation, the model predicted ophthalmopathy progression with about 64% sensitivity and approximately 78% specificity; eleven to twelve predicted patients were CT-confirmed with GO in a median of about 6.1 months. Ophthalmopathy was separated from stable hyperthyroidism by the 13-signature model with roughly 87% sensitivity and 81% to 83% specificity in cross-validation and with 80%/75% in the test set. Sample size was not statistically predetermined, and group allocation was not concealed from the investigators. Most expanded thyroid clonotypes with a frequency above 0.001 also appeared in blood, which suggests that blood repertoires may reflect the immune response in the thyroid.

For repertoire sequencing, the TCR beta CDR3 regions were amplified from RNA transcripts. The first round was an RT-PCR using HTBI primers with the Qiagen OneStep RT-PCR kit, and this first round was followed by a second-round multiplex PCR, then size selection and purification. Sequencing of the libraries was carried out on an Illumina HiSeq2000 in paired-end mode with 100 bp reads. Concerning the study's data processing: SOAPnuke was used to process the reads, throwing out any read that had adapters, had uncalled bases, had a mean Phred below 15, or lacked an exact constant-primer or identifier match. COPE v1.2.5 was used to merge the high-quality paired reads. Clonotypes were defined as unique nucleotide sequences and were aligned to IMGT TRB V, D and J references using MiTCR v1.1. The analysis was limited to V-J combinations with a frequency above 0.0001, which together covered just over 98% of the repertoires. For each V-J combination, a TCR clonal expansion and chaos score was defined as F50 clonal expansion divided by the chaos observed in the TCRdist matrix. Features were reduced by Welch's t-statistics and random forest to more than 10 V-J combinations, which fed a naive Bayes classifier. Thyroid-blood repertoire similarity was quantified with the Morisita-Horn index. The public sequencing data were trimmed at Q25 with fastp and processed into clonotypes with MiXCR by TCRdb, which kept only in-frame beta chains. Rows are combined by CDR3 protein, so each entry shows the most common genes and DNA. The V and J calls and clone size come from TCRdb's table, not from the authors' own analysis. This sample is represented by more than 1,000,000 distinct CDR3 sequences; around a third of them were singletons. The ten largest clones take up over 8.5% of the sample.

From a lookup of the germline V gene, CDR1 and CDR2 are SGHRS and YFSETQ. V is reduced by 4 bases and J by 3 bases, leaving a spacing of 17 bases between them. The CDR3, from cysteine to phenylalanine, totals 15 residues. This entry keeps only the CDR3 DNA: 45 bases, framed from base 1. This TCR derives from an adult man with Graves' hyperthyroidism. The rearrangement joined TRBV5-1 to TRBJ2-7; the D gene is perhaps TRBD1, on 6 matching bases. The specimen was peripheral blood or thyroid tissue (not recorded which). The CDR3 reads as follows: CASSPKLPGVYEQYF. The bases read TGCGCCAGCAGCCCAAAACTACCAGGGGTCTACGAGCAGTACTTC.